What follows are 3 T cell receptor beta chains derived from one specimen sequenced in a study of PD-1 blockade in classical Hodgkin lymphoma (dated by TCRdb to between 2020 and 2021). Read against the paper, the sample's time point label means: cycle 1 day 1 (C1D1), immediately before nivolumab initiation. Relapse after autologous stem cell transplantation had occurred in all trial patients, and cohorts A, B and C were distinguished by prior brentuximab vedotin exposure. The library was built by means of the immunoSEQ multiplex PCR assay. TCRdb retrieved this table from immuneACCESS and kept in-frame rearrangements only. Not all clones are present; in checked studies, unresolved V genes account for under half, and no reason is known for the remainder. The sample contains some 22,000 clones, less than 80% of them found a single time. The top ten hold about 21% of the sample. Sequenced material: peripheral blood mononuclear cells (PBMCs), taken at baseline. These receptors all stem from a human donor with classical Hodgkin lymphoma.

This clone was recorded only once. The V gene is TRBV10-3, the J gene TRBJ2-1; D possibly corresponds to TRBD2 (6 bases). V was shortened by 0 bases and J by 0 bases, with 12 bases between the two germline ends. Germline V gives CDR1 ENHRY, CDR2 SYGVKD. This CDR3 is 17 amino acids long. The CDR3: CAISESFSGDSYNEQFF. For the CDR3, the DNA is TGTGCCATCAGTGAGTCTTTTAGCGGCGACTCCTACAATGAGCAGTTCTTC.

The genes are TRBV9 and TRBJ2-7, with D possibly being TRBD2 (5 bases). The CDR3 consists of 15 residues. Germline CDR1 is SGDLS and CDR2 is YYNGEE. The ends were cut back, 0 bases at V and 1 base at J, with 11 bases in the middle. The CDR3 nucleotides read TGTGCCAGCAGCGTAGAGGCGGGCCCTTCCTACGAGCAGTACTTC. It is translated as CASSVEAGPSYEQYF.

The chain joins TRBV4-3 to TRBJ1-2, with D perhaps TRBD1 (5 bases). CDR3 length: 15 residues. In germline, CDR1 is LGHNA, CDR2 YSLEER. V lost 1 base and J lost 4, with 13 bases in between. The CDR3 DNA sequence: TGCGCCAGCAGCCAAGGGGGGGGTACTATCTATGGCTACACCTTC. This translates into CASSQGGGTIYGYTF.